This TCR beta chain was obtained from a study of CD8 T cells in ankylosing spondylitis. One entry per CDR3 protein, called by TCRdb with MiXCR from the 5' RACE reads. The table shows fewer than 130,000 distinct CDR3 sequences, with 20% to 30% occurring only once. CDR1 is MNHNS and CDR2 is SASEGT in the germline V gene. Trimming cost V 6 bases and J 8 bases, with 22 bases left between them. This CDR3 is 16 amino acids long. Sequencing was done on a sample of synovial fluid, either unsorted or a sorted T cell fraction (not recorded which). This TCR was sampled from a male donor with ankylosing spondylitis. This chain links TRBV6-1 with TRBJ1-4; D ambiguous. The CDR3 region is CASSSRDRPLSEKLFF. For the CDR3, the DNA is TGTGCCAGCAGCTCGCGGGATCGGCCGCTTTCGGAAAAACTGTTTTTT.